This T cell receptor (beta chain) was identified during a study of shared clonotypes between healthy human individuals. Study summary: The plates for each donor numbered three CD4 naive, three CD4 memory, two CD8 naive and one CD8 memory.

The CDR3 has 13 amino acids. V lost 0 bases and J 8 bases, leaving 10 bases between the germline ends. Germline CDR1 and CDR2: MNHEY and SMNVEV (reference sequence). Generated by immunoSEQ multiplex PCR, the TCRdb table keeps only in-frame clones and is missing some. Here the sample spans over a million clones, around 78% being singletons. The clonotype originates from a young man in good health. Some clones in this sample may be carry-over from other donors' samples. The sample consisted of memory CD4+ T cells from PBMCs. The subset is: CD45RA-negative fraction. The rearrangement joins TRBV27 to TRBJ1-2; D not certain. CDR3 DNA: TGTGCCAGCAGTTTATCCTGGGTCGAGGGCTACACCTTC. Residues: CASSLSWVEGYTF.